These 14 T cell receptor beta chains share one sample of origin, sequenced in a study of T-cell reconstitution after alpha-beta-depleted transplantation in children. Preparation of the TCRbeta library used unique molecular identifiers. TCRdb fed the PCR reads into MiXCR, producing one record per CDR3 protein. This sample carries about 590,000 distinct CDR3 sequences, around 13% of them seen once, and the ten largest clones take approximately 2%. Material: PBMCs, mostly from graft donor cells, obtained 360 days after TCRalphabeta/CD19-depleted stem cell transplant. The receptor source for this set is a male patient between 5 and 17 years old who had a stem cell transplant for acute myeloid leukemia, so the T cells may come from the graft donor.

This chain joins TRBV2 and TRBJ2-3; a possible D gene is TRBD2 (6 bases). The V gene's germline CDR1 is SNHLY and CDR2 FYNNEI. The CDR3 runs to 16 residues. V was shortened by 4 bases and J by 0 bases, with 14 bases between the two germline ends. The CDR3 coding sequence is TGTGCCAGCAGTGGTTCGGGAGTCCCTAGCACAGATACGCAGTATTTT. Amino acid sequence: CASSGSGVPSTDTQYF.

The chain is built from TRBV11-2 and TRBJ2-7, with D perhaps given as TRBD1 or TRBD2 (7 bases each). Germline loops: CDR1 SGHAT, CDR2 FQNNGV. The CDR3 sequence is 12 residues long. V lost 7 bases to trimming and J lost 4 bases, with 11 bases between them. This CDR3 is CASIRGGYEQYF. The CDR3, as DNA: TGTGCCAGCATCAGGGGGGGATACGAGCAGTACTTC.

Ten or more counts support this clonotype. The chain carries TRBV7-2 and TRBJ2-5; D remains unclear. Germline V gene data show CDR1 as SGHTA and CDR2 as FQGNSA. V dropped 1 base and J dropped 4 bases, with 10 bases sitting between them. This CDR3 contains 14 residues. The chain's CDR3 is CASSLDTWGETQYF. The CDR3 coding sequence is TGTGCCAGCAGCTTAGACACCTGGGGAGAGACCCAGTACTTC.

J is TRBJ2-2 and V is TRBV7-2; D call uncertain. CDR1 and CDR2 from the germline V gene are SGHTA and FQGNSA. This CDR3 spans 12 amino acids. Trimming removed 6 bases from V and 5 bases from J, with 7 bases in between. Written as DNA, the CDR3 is TGTGCCAGCAGACCGGAGACCGGGGAGCTGTTTTTT. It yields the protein CASRPETGELFF.

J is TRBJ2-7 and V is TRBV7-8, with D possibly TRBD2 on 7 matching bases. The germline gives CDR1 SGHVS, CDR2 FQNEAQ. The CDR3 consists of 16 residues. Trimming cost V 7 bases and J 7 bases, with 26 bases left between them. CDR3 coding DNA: TGTGCCAGCACGACCTCAAGGGGAGGGGGTAGGCGAGAGCAGTACTTC. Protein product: CASTTSRGGGRREQYF.

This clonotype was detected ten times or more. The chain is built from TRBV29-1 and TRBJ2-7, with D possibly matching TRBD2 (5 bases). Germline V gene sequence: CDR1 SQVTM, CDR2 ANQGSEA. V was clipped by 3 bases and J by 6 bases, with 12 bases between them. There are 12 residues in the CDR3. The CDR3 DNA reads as TGCAGCGTTGACAACTACGCGGGCGAGCAGTACTTC. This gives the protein CSVDNYAGEQYF.

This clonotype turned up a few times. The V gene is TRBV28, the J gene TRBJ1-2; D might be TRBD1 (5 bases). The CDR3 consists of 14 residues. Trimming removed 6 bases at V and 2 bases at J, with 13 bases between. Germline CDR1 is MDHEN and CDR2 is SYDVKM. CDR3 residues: CASRWTRANYGYTF. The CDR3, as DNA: TGTGCCAGCAGATGGACAAGGGCGAACTATGGCTACACCTTC.

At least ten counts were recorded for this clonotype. CDR3 nucleotides: TGTGCCACCAAAACCGGGACTACTACTTACAATGAGCAGTTCTTC. This gives the protein CATKTGTTTYNEQFF. The chain links TRBV15 to TRBJ2-1; 7 nucleotides match TRBD2. The CDR3 spans 15 residues. Per the germline V gene, CDR1 is LNHNV and CDR2 is YYDKDF (reference sequence). The V and J ends lost 7 bases and 4 bases, in that order; junction bases with no gene match: 10.

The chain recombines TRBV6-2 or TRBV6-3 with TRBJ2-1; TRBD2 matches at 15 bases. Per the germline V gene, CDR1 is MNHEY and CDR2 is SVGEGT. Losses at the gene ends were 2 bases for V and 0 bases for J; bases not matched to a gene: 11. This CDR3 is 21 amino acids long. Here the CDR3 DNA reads TGTGCCAGCAGTTACCCGAAGGGGACTAGCGGGAGGAGGTTCTCCTACAATGAGCAGTTCTTC. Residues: CASSYPKGTSGRRFSYNEQFF.

This CDR3 is CASSLQLAGVRNEQYF. The DNA for the CDR3 is TGTGCCAGCAGTCTTCAGCTAGCGGGAGTTCGAAACGAGCAGTACTTC. The chain recombines TRBV12-3 or TRBV12-4 with TRBJ2-7, with TRBD2 identical over 10 bases. The trim removed 5 bases at V and 5 bases at J, leaving 12 bases unmatched. CDR3 length: 16 residues.

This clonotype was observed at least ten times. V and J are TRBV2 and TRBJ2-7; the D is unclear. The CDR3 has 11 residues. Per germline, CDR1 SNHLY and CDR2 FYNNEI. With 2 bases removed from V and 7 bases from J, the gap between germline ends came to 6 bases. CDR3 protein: CASSETFEQYF. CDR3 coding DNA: TGTGCCAGCAGTGAAACATTTGAGCAGTACTTC.

CDR3 bases: TGTGCCAGCAGTTTAGAGGGGCCCGTTTACGAGCAGTACTTC. Its translation: CASSLEGPVYEQYF. The chain has TRBV28 and TRBJ2-7; D might be TRBD1 or TRBD2, each matching 5 bases. V dropped 2 bases and J dropped 4 bases, with 12 bases sitting between them. Germline lookup yields CDR1 MDHEN and CDR2 SYDVKM. The CDR3 has 14 amino acids.

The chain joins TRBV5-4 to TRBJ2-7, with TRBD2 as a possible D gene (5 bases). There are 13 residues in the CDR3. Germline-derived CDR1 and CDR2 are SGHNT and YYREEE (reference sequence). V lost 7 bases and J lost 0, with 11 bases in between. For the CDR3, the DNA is TGTGCCAGCCAGACCCGGGACTCCTACGAGCAGTACTTC. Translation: CASQTRDSYEQYF.

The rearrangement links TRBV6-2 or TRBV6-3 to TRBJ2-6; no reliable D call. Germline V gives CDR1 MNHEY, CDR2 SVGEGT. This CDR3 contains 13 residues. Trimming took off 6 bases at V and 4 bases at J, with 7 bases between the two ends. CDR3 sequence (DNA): TGTGCCAGCAGGCCACACGGGGCCAACGTCCTGACTTTC. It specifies CASRPHGANVLTF.